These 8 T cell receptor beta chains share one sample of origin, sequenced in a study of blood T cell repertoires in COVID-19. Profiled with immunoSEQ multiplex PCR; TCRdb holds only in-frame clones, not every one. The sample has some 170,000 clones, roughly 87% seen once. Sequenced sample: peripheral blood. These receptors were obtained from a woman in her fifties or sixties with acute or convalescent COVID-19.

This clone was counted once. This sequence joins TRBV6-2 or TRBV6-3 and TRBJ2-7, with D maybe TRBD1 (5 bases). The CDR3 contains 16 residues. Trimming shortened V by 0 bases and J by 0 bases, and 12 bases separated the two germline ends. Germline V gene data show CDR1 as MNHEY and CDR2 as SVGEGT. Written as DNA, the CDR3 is TGTGCCAGCAGTTACTCGCAGGGCCCAAGCTCCTACGAGCAGTACTTC. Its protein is CASSYSQGPSSYEQYF.

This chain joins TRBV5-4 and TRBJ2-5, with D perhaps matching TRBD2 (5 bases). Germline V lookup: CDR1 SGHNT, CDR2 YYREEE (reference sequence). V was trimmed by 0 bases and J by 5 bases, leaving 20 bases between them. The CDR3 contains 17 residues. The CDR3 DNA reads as TGTGCCAGCAGCTTGGCCGTAACTGGGAGAATGGTGGAGACCCAGTACTTC. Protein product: CASSLAVTGRMVETQYF.

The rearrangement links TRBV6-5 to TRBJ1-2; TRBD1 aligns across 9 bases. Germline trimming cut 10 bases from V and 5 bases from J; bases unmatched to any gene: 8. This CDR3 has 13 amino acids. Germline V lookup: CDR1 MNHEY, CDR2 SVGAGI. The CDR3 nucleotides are TGTGCCACGAGGACAGGGGCCCCTTATGGCTACACCTTC. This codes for CATRTGAPYGYTF.

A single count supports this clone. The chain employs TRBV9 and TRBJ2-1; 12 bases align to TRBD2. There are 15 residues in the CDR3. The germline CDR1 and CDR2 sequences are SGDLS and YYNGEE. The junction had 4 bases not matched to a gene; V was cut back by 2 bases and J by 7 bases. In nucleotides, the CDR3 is TGTGCCAGCAGCGTTACTAGCGGGGGGCCAAATGAGCAGTTCTTC. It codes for CASSVTSGGPNEQFF.

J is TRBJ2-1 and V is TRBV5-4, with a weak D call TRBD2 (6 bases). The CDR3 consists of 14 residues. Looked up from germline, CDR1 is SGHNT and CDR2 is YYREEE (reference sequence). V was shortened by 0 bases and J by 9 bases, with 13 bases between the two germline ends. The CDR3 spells CASSLARGGGEQFF. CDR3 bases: TGTGCCAGCAGCTTGGCTAGGGGAGGTGGTGAGCAGTTCTTC.

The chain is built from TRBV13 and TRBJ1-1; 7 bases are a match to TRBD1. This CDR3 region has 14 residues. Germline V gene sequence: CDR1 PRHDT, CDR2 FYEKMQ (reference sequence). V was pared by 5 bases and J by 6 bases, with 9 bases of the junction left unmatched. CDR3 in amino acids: CASSTRQGRAEAFF. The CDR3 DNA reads TGTGCCAGCAGCACCCGACAGGGAAGGGCTGAAGCTTTCTTT. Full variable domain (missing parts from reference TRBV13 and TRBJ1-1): AAGVIQSPRHLIKEKRETATLKCYPIPRHDTVYWYQQGPGQDPQFLISFYEKMQSDKGSIPDRFSAQQFSDYHSELNMSSLELGDSALYFCASSTRQGRAEAFFGQGTRLTVV.

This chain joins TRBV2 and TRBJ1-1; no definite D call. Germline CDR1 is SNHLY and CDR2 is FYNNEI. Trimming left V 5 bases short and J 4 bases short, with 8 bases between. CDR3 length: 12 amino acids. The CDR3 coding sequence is TGTGCCAGCAGTCCCATCCCCACTGAAGCTTTCTTT. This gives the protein CASSPIPTEAFF.

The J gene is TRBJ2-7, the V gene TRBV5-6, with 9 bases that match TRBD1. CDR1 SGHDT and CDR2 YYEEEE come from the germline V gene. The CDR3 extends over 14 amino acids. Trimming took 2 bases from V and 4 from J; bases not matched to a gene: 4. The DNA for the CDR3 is TGTGCCAGCAGCTTTGACAGGGGGGGTTACGAGCAGTACTTC. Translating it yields CASSFDRGGYEQYF.